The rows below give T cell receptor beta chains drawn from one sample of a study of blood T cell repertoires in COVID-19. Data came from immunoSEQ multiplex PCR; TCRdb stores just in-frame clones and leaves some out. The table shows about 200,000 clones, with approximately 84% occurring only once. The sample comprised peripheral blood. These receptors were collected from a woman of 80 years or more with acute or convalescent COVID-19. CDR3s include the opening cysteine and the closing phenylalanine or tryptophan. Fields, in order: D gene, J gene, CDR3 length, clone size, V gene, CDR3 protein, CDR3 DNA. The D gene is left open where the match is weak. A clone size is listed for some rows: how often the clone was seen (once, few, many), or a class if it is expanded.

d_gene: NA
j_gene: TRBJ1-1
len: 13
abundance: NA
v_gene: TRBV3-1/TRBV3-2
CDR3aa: CASSAGGHTEAFF
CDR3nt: TGTGCCAGCAGCGCGGGGGGACACACTGAAGCTTTCTTT

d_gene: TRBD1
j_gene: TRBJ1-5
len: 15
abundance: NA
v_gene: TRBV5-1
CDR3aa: CASSLGQGSNQPQHF
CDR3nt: TGCGCCAGCAGCTTGGGACAGGGATCAAATCAGCCCCAGCATTTT

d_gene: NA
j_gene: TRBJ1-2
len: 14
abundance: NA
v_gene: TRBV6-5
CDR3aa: CASSPGGINYGYTF
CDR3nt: TGTGCCAGCAGCCCCGGGGGTATTAACTATGGCTACACCTTC

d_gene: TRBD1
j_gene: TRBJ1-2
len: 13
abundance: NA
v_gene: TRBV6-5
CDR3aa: CASSYSGTGVYTF
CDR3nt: TGTGCCAGCAGTTACTCCGGGACAGGCGTATACACCTTC

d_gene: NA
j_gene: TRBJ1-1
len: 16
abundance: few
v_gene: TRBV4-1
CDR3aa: CASSQDPGGAWTEAFF
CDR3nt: TGCGCCAGCAGCCAAGACCCGGGGGGCGCGTGGACTGAAGCTTTCTTT

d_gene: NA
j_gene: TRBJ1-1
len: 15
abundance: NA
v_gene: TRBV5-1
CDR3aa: CASSLTGLGDTEAFF
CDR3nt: TGCGCCAGCAGCTTGACAGGATTAGGGGACACTGAAGCTTTCTTT

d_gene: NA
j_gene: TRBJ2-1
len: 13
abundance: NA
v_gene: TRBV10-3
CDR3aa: CAIAGLGYNEQFF
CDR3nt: TGTGCCATCGCAGGACTGGGTTACAATGAGCAGTTCTTC

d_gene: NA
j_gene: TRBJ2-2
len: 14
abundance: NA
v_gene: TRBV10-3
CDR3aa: CAISTGVSTGELFF
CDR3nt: TGTGCCATCTCGACCGGAGTAAGCACCGGGGAGCTGTTTTTT

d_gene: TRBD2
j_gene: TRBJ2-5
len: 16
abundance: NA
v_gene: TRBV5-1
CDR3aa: CASSLGTSGGEETQYF
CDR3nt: TGCGCCAGCAGCTTGGGGACTAGCGGGGGTGAAGAGACCCAGTACTTC

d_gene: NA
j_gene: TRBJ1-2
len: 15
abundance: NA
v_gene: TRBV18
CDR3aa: CASSPLPEGDYGYTF
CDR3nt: TGTGCCAGCTCACCACTCCCCGAAGGGGACTATGGCTACACCTTC

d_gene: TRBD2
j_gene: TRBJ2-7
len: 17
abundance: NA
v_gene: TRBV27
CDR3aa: CASSLSAGLAGSYEQYF
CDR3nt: TGTGCCAGCAGTTTATCGGCGGGACTAGCGGGATCCTACGAGCAGTACTTC

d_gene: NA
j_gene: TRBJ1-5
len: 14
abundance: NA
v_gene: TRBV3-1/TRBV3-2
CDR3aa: CASSQDRSGQPQHF
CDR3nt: TGTGCCAGCAGCCAAGACAGGAGCGGTCAGCCCCAGCATTTT

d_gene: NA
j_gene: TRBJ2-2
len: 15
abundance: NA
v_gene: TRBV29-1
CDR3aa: CSVGSEGGETGELFF
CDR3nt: TGCAGCGTGGGGTCTGAGGGAGGAGAGACCGGGGAGCTGTTTTTT

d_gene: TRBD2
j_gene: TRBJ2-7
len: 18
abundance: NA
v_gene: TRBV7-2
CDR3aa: CASSLTRGTSGSAYEQYF
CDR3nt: TGTGCCAGCAGCCTCACCCGCGGGACTAGCGGTTCCGCCTACGAGCAGTACTTC

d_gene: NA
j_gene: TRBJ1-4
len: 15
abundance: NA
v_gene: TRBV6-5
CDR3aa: CASSYSSPQDEKLFF
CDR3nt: TGTGCCAGCAGTTACTCGAGTCCACAGGATGAAAAACTGTTTTTT

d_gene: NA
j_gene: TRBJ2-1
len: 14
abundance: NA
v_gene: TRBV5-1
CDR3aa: CASQGIAPGNEQFF
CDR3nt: TGCGCCAGCCAGGGTATAGCTCCTGGCAATGAGCAGTTCTTC

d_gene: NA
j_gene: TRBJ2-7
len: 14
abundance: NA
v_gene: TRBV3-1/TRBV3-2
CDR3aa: CASSQVGGAYEQYF
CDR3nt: TGTGCCAGCAGCCAAGTCGGGGGTGCCTACGAGCAGTACTTC

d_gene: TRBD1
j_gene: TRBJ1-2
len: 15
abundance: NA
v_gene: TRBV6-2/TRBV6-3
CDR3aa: CASSYDRVRHYGYTF
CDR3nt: TGTGCCAGCAGTTACGACAGGGTGAGACACTATGGCTACACCTTC

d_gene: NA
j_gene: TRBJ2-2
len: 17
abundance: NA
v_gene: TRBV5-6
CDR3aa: CASSLGPTRTNTGELFF
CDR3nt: TGTGCCAGCAGCTTGGGCCCCACGAGAACGAACACCGGGGAGCTGTTTTTT

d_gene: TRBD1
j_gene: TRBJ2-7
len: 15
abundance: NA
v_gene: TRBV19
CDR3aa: CASSPGQGHFYEQYF
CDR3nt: TGTGCCAGTAGCCCAGGACAGGGGCATTTCTACGAGCAGTACTTC

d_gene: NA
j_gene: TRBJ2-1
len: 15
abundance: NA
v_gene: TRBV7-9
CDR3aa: CASSLLGFSYNEQFF
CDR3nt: TGTGCCAGCAGCTTACTCGGTTTCTCCTACAATGAGCAGTTCTTC

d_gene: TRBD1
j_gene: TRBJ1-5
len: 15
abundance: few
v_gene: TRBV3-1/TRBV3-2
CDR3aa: CASSPPGQANQPQHF
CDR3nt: TGTGCCAGCAGCCCCCCGGGACAGGCAAATCAGCCCCAGCATTTT

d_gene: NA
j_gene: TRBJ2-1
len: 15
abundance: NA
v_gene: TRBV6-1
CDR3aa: CASSEDRALYNEQFF
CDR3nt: TGTGCCAGCAGTGAAGATAGAGCCCTTTACAATGAGCAGTTCTTC

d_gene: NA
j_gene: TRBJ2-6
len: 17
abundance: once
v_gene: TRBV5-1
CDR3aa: CASSTGTFPSGANVLTF
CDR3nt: TGCGCCAGCAGCACCGGGACATTTCCCTCTGGGGCCAACGTCCTGACTTTC

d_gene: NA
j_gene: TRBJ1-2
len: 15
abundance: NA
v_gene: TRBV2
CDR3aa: CASSEARVQGYGYTF
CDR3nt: TGTGCCAGCAGTGAAGCGCGGGTCCAAGGGTATGGCTACACCTTC

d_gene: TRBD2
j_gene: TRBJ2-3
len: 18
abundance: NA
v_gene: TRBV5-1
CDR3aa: CASSLGSPRGVNTDTQYF
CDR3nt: TGCGCCAGCAGCTTGGGAAGCCCTCGGGGGGTGAACACAGATACGCAGTATTTT